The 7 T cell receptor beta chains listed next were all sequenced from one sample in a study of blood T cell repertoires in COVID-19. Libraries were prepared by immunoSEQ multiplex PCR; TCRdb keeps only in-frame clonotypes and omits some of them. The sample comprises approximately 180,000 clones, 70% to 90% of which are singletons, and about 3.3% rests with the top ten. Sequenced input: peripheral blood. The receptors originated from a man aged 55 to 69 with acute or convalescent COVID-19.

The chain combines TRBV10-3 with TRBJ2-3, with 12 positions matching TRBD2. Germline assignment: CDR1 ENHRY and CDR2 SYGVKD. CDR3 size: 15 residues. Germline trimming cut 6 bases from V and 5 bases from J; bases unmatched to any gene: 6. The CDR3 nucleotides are TGTGCCATCAGCGCTAGCGGGAGGGCCGGAGATACGCAGTATTTT. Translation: CAISASGRAGDTQYF.

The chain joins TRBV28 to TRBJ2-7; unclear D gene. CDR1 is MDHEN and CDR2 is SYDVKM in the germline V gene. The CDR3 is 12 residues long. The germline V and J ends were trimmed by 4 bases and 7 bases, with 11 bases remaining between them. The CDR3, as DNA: TGTGCCAGCAGTTACTCGGGTTATGAGCAGTACTTC. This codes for CASSYSGYEQYF.

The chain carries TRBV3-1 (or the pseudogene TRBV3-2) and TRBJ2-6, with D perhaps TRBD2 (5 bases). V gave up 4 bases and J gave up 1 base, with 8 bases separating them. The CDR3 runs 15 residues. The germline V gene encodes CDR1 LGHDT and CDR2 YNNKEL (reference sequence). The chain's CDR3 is CASSLGGSGANVLTF. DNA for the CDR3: TGTGCCAGCAGCCTAGGCGGGTCTGGGGCCAACGTCCTGACTTTC.

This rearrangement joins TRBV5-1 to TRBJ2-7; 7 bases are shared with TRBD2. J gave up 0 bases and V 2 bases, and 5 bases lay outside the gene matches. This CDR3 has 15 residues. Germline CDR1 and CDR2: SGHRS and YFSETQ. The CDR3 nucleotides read TGCGCCAGCAGCTTCGGGGGGACTACCTCCTACGAGCAGTACTTC. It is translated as CASSFGGTTSYEQYF.

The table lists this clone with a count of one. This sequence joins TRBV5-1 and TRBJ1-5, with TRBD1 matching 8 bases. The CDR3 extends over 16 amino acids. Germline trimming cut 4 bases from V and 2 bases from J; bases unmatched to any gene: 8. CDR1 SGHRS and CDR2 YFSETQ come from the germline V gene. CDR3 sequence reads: CASSLGQGGGNQPQHF. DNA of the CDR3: TGCGCCAGCAGCCTAGGACAGGGAGGTGGCAATCAGCCCCAGCATTTT. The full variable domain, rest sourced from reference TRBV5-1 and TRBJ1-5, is KAGVTQTPRYLIKTRGQQVTLSCSPISGHRSVSWYQQTPGQGLQFLFEYFSETQRNKGNFPGRFSGRQFSNSRSEMNVSTLELGDSALYLCASSLGQGGGNQPQHFGDGTRLSIL.

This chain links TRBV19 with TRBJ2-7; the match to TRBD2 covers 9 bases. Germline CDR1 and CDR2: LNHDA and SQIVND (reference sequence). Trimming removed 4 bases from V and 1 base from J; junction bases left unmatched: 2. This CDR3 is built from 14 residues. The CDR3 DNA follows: TGTGCCAGTAGTAGACTAGCGGAATCCTACGAGCAGTACTTC. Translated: CASSRLAESYEQYF.

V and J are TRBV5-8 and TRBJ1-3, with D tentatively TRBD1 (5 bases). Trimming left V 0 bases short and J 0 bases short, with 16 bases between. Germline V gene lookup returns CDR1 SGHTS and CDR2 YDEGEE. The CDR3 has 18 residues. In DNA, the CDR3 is TGTGCCAGCAGCTTGGTTGGGCAGGGATGGGGCTCTGGAAACACCATATATTTT. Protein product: CASSLVGQGWGSGNTIYF.